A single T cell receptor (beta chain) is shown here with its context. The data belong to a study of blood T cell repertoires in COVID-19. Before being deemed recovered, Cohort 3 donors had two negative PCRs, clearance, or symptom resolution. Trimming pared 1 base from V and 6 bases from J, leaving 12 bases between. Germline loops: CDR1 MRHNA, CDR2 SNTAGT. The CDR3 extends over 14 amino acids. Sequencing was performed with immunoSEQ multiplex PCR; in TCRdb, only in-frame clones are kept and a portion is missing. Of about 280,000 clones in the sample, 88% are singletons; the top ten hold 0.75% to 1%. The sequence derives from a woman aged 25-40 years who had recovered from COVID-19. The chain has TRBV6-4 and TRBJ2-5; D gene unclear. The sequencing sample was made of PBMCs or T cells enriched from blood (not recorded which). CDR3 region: CASSDLEVAKTQYF. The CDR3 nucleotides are TGTGCCAGCAGTGACTTAGAGGTTGCAAAGACCCAGTACTTC.